This T cell receptor (beta chain) came from a study of spatial heterogeneity in lung cancer. Turning to the study itself: Sequence detection consistently recorded a greater number of beta-chain than alpha-chain sequences.

One entry per CDR3 protein results from TCRdb running MiXCR on the 5' RACE reads. The data contain some 38,000 distinct CDR3 sequences, around 7.5% of them singletons. The germline V gene has CDR1 SGHRS and CDR2 YFSETQ. Trimming took 4 bases from V and 7 from J, leaving 15 bases between them. This CDR3 is built from 14 residues. Time point defined: sample taken at primary tumor resection. Researchers sequenced whole RNA taken from tumor, nontumor lung or frozen PBMC without sorting. This clonotype was detected only a few times. The genes are TRBV5-1 and TRBJ2-4; D gene ambiguous. The sequence derives from a male donor with early-stage non-small cell lung cancer. This specimen was PBMCs, taken at surgery. CDR3 residues: CASSPESLTNIQYF. Here the CDR3 DNA reads TGCGCCAGCAGCCCCGAGAGCTTGACGAACATTCAGTACTTC.